One sample yielded the 15 T cell receptor beta chains listed below, sequenced in a study of blood T cell repertoires in COVID-19. TCRdb's table, derived via immunoSEQ multiplex PCR, lists solely in-frame clones and lacks some. Among 65,000 to 85,000 clones listed, 80% to 90% were seen once. The sequenced sample consisted of peripheral blood. The source of these receptors is a man aged 50 to 59 with active COVID-19.

The rearrangement joins TRBV10-3 to TRBJ1-1, with D unresolved. From germline, CDR1 is ENHRY and CDR2 SYGVKD. The V gene lost 8 bases and the J gene lost 5 bases, with 18 bases spanning the gap. The CDR3 contains 14 residues. The CDR3 region has the DNA TGTGCCATCTCCCTCTCCGGACGGGGTACTGAAGCTTTCTTT. As protein: CAISLSGRGTEAFF.

This rearrangement joins TRBV11-1 to TRBJ2-1, with TRBD2 identical over 14 bases. CDR3 length: 15 residues. Germline V gene lookup returns CDR1 SGHAT and CDR2 FQDESV (reference sequence). Losses at the gene ends were 4 bases for V and 7 bases for J; bases not matched to a gene: 3. CDR3 sequence (DNA): TGTGCCAGCAGCTCCGGGACTAGCGGGAGTAATGAGCAGTTCTTC. This gives the protein CASSSGTSGSNEQFF.

This clone was seen more than once but under ten times. The chain combines TRBV11-3 with TRBJ1-3; 9 bases are shared with TRBD1. Germline V gene sequence: CDR1 SGHNT, CDR2 YENEEA. This CDR3 spans 14 amino acids. The V and J ends lost 5 bases and 4 bases, in that order; junction bases with no gene match: 3. This CDR3 reads CASSHRGQGNTIYF. CDR3 nucleotide sequence: TGTGCCAGCAGCCACAGGGGGCAAGGAAACACCATATATTTT. The full variable domain, in which reference TRBV11-3 and TRBJ1-3 provide the parts outside the CDR3, is EAGVVQSPRYKIIEKKQPVAFWCNPISGHNTLYWYLQNLGQGPELLIRYENEEAVDDSQLPKDRFSAERLKGVDSTLKIQPAELGDSAVYLCASSHRGQGNTIYFGEGSWLTVV.

This chain links TRBV11-2 with TRBJ2-2; D is unclear. The V end lost 6 bases, the J end lost 4 bases, and 9 bases lay between the germline ends. This CDR3 has 13 residues. CDR1 and CDR2 (germline): SGHAT, FQNNGV. The CDR3 protein is CASSQERTGELFF. Here the CDR3 DNA reads TGTGCCAGCAGTCAAGAGCGCACCGGGGAGCTGTTTTTT.

CDR3 sequence: CASSPPLAGETQYF. The CDR3 coding sequence is TGTGCCAGCTCACCACCTTTAGCGGGGGAGACCCAGTACTTC. The chain uses TRBV18 and TRBJ2-5; TRBD2 agrees at 8 bases. The CDR3 extends over 14 amino acids. The V gene end was trimmed by 0 bases and the J gene end by 5 bases; junction bases not matched to a gene: 2. Germline CDR1 is KGHSH and CDR2 is LQKENI.

This clone was counted at least ten times. The chain employs TRBV19 and TRBJ1-1; TRBD1 matches 7 bases. The CDR3 length is 16 residues. J was trimmed by 5 bases and V by 4 bases; bases with no gene match: 13. From germline, CDR1 is LNHDA and CDR2 SQIVND (reference sequence). The CDR3 region has the DNA TGTGCCAGTAGTAAGTCTGGACGACAGGGTGGAACTGAAGCTTTCTTT. It specifies CASSKSGRQGGTEAFF.

The chain combines TRBV4-2 with TRBJ1-6; D gene ambiguous. The CDR3 has 13 residues. The germline gives CDR1 LGHNA, CDR2 YNFKEQ. Trimming shortened V by 4 bases and J by 7 bases, and 8 bases separated the two germline ends. The CDR3 sequence: CASSLGRNSPLHF. The CDR3, as DNA: TGTGCCAGCAGCCTGGGGAGAAATTCACCCCTCCACTTT.

V usage is TRBV2 and J usage is TRBJ1-4; D may be TRBD1 (5 bases). CDR1 and CDR2 (germline): SNHLY, FYNNEI. The CDR3 covers 14 residues. V lost 8 bases, J lost 4 bases, and 14 bases lay in between. Here the CDR3 DNA reads TGTGCCAGCCACCCGGGGGAAAGTAATGAAAAACTGTTTTTT. Translated, it gives CASHPGESNEKLFF.

This clone was picked up a small number of times. The CDR3 coding sequence is TGTGCCAGCAGCCTTGGGACTAGCGGGGGTCACAATGAGCAGTTCTTC. Its translation: CASSLGTSGGHNEQFF. The rearrangement uses TRBV7-3 and TRBJ2-1; 14 bases align to TRBD2. This CDR3 is built from 16 residues. J lost 5 bases, V lost 5 bases, and 5 bases had no gene match. Germline V CDR1 and CDR2: SGHTA, FQGTGA.

The chain joins TRBV27 to TRBJ1-2; maybe TRBD1 (6 bases). The CDR3 covers 13 residues. V shed 5 bases and J shed 4 bases, with 11 bases lying between them. CDR1 is MNHEY, CDR2 SMNVEV, per germline (reference sequence). The CDR3 spells CASSRDTLYGYTF. As DNA, the CDR3 is TGTGCCAGCAGTAGGGACACGCTCTATGGCTACACCTTC.

This rearrangement joins TRBV5-1 to TRBJ1-2; a weak D match, TRBD1 (6 bases). Germline V lookup: CDR1 SGHRS, CDR2 YFSETQ. The CDR3 is 14 amino acids. V was pared by 0 bases and J by 3 bases, with 9 bases between. The CDR3 spells CASSLDPGDYGYTF. CDR3 nucleotide sequence: TGCGCCAGCAGCTTGGATCCAGGGGACTATGGCTACACCTTC.

This clone was observed a single time. This chain connects TRBV7-9 to TRBJ1-1; D not certain. Per the germline V gene, CDR1 is SEHNR and CDR2 is FQNEAQ (reference sequence). The V end lost 1 base, the J end lost 4 bases, and 10 bases lay between the germline ends. CDR3 size: 14 residues. CDR3 residues: CASSLGPFGTEAFF. The CDR3, as DNA: TGTGCCAGCAGCTTAGGGCCGTTTGGCACTGAAGCTTTCTTT.

The V gene is TRBV6-1, the J gene TRBJ1-5, with D tentatively TRBD1 (6 bases). The length of the CDR3 is 16 residues. Per germline, CDR1 MNHNS and CDR2 SASEGT. Trimming cost V 3 bases and J 1 base, with 13 bases left between them. For the CDR3, the DNA is TGTGCCAGCAGTGATCGGCAGGGGTTGAGCAATCAGCCCCAGCATTTT. It translates to CASSDRQGLSNQPQHF.

V gene TRBV5-4 combines with J gene TRBJ2-2; 9 nucleotides align to TRBD1. The germline gives CDR1 SGHNT, CDR2 YYREEE (reference sequence). This CDR3 has 16 residues. The V gene end was trimmed by 2 bases and the J gene end by 2 bases; junction bases not matched to a gene: 4. The CDR3 loop is CASSFYRGLNTGELFF. Here the CDR3 DNA reads TGTGCCAGCAGCTTTTACAGGGGGCTAAACACCGGGGAGCTGTTTTTT.

V is TRBV19 and J is TRBJ2-7, with TRBD2 identical over 9 bases. The V segment lost 5 bases and the J segment 5 bases; nucleotides outside the gene matches: 16. CDR1 is LNHDA and CDR2 is SQIVND in the germline V gene (reference sequence). The CDR3 has 17 amino acids. CDR3 coding DNA: TGTGCCAGTAGTCCCTCAGTGGGGCGGGGGGGTTCCAACGAGCAGTACTTC. This sequence encodes CASSPSVGRGGSNEQYF.